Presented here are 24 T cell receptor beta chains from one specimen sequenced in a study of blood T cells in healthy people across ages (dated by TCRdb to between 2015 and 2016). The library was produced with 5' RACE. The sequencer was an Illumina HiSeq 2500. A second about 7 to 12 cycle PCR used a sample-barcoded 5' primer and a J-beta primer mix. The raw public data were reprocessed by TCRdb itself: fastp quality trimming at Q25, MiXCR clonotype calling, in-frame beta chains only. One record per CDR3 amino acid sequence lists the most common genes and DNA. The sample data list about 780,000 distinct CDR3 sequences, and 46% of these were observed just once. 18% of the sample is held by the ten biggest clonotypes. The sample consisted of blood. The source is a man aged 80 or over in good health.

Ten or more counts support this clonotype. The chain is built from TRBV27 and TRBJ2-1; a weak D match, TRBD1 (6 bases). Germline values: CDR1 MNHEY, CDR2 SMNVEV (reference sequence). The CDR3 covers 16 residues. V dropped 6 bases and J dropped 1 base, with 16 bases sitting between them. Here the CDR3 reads CASRNPGADSYNEQFF. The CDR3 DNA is TGTGCCAGCAGAAACCCAGGGGCGGATTCCTACAATGAGCAGTTCTTC.

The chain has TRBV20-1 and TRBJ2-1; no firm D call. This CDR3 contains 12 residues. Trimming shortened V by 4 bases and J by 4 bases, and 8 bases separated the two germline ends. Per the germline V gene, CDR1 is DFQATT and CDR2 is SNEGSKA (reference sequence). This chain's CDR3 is CSATDTYNEQFF. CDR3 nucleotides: TGCAGTGCTACAGACACTTACAATGAGCAGTTCTTC.

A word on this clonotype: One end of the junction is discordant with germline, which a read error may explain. CDR3 residues: CASRRDRAERFF. Written as DNA, the CDR3 is TGTGCCAGCAGACGGGACAGGGCCGAGCGGTTCTTC. The rearrangement uses TRBV12-3 or TRBV12-4 and TRBJ2-1, with 9 bases lining up with TRBD1. This CDR3 has 12 amino acids.

The CDR3 here is CASRPRSDTQYF. Written as DNA, the CDR3 is TGTGCCAGCAGACCTCGTTCAGATACGCAGTATTTT. The chain has TRBV21-1 and TRBJ2-3. TRBV21-1 is a listed pseudogene. The CDR3 loop spans 12 amino acids.

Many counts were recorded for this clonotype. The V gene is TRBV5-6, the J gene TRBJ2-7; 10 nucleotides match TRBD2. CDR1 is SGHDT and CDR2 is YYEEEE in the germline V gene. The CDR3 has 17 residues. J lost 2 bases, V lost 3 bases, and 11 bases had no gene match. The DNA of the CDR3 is TGTGCCAGCAGCTATGGCCCCGGACTAGCGGAGCCCTACGAGCAGTACTTC. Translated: CASSYGPGLAEPYEQYF.

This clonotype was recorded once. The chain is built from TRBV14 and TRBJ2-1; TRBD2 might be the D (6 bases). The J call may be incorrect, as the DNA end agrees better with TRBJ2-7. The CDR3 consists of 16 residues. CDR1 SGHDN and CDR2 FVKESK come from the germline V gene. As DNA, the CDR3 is TGTGCCAGCAGCCCTAATGCGCGGGAATCCTACAATGAGCAGTACTTC. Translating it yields CASSPNARESYNEQYF.

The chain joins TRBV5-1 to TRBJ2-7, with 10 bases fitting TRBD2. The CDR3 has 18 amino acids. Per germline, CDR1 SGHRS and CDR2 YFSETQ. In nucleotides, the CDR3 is TGCACTAGCAGCTTGGTACTAGCGGGACCTACCGTTTTCTACGAGCAGTACTTC. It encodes CTSSLVLAGPTVFYEQYF.

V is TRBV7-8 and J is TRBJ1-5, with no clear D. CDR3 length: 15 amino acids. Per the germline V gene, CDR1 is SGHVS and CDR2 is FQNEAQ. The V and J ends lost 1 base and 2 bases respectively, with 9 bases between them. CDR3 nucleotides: TGTGCCAGCAGCTTAGGAGGGTTCGGCAATCAGCCCCAGCATTTT. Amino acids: CASSLGGFGNQPQHF.

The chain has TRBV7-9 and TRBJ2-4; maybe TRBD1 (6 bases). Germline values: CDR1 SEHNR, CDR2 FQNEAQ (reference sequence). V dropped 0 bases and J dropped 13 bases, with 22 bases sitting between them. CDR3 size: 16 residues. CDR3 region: CASSLAWGARDNEQYF. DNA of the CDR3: TGTGCCAGCAGCTTAGCATGGGGTGCGAGGGACAATGAGCAGTACTTC.

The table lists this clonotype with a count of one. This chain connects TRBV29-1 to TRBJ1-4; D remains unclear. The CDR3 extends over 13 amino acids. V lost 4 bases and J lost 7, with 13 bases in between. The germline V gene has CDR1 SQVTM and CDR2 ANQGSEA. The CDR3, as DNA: TGCAGCGTTGTCCCCCAAAGAGGTGAAAAACTGTTTTTT. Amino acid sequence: CSVVPQRGEKLFF.

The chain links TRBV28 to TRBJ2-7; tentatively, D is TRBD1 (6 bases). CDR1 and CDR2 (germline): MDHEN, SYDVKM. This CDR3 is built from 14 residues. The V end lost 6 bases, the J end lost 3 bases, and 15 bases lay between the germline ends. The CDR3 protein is CASRPFGQLYEQYF. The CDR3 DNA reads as TGTGCCAGCAGACCGTTCGGACAGCTCTACGAGCAGTACTTC.

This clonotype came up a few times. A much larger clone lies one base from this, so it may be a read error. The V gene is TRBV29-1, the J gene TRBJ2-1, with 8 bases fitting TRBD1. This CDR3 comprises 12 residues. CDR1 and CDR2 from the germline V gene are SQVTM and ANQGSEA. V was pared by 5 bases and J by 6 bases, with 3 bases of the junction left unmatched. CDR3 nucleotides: TGCAGCGTTAGACAGGGGCGCAATGAGCAGTTCTTC. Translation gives CSVRQGRNEQFF.

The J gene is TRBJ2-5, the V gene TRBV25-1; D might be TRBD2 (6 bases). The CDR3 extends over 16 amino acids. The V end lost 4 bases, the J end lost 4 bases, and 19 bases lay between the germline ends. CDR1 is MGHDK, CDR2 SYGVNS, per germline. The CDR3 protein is CASSVPTSWGGETQYF. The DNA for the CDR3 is TGTGCCAGCAGTGTCCCGACTAGTTGGGGTGGAGAGACCCAGTACTTC.

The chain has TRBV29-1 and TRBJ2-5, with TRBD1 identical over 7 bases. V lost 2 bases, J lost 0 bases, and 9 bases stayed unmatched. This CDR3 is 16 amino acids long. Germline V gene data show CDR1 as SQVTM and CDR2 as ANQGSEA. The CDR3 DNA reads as TGCAGCGTTGAAAGGGGACAGCGAATGTACCAAGAGACCCAGTACTTC. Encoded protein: CSVERGQRMYQETQYF.

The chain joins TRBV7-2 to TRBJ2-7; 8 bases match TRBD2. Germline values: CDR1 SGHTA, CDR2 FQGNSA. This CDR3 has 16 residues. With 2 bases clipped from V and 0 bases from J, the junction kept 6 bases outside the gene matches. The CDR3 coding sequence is TGTGCCAGCAGCTTAAGCCCGGGGACTAGCTCCTACGAGCAGTACTTC. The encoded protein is CASSLSPGTSSYEQYF.

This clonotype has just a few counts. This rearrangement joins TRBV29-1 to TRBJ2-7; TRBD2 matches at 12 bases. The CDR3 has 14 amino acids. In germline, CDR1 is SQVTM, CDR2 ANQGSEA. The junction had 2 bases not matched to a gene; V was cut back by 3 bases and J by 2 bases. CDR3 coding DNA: TGCAGCGTTGATAGACTAGCGGGAGCCTACGAGCAGTACTTC. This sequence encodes CSVDRLAGAYEQYF.

For the CDR3, the DNA is TGTGCCAGCAGTTTAGGACAGGGTCTACCCGGGACAGATACGCAGTATTTT. It specifies CASSLGQGLPGTDTQYF. This chain connects TRBV12-3 or TRBV12-4 to TRBJ2-3; 7 bases map to TRBD1. After removal of 1 base from V and 3 bases from J, the junction contained 10 bases not matched to a gene. This CDR3 has 17 amino acids.

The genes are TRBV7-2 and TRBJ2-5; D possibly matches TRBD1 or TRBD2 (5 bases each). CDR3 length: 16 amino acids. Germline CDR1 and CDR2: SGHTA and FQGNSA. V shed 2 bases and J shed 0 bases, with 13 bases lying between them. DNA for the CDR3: TGTGCCAGCAGCTTACTAGGTGGGGGAGACCAAGAGACCCAGTACTTC. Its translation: CASSLLGGGDQETQYF. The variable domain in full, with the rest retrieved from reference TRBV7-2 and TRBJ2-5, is GAGVSQSPSNKVTEKGKDVELRCDPISGHTALYWYRQSLGQGLEFLIYFQGNSAPDKSGLPSDRFSAERTGGSVSTLTIQRTQQEDSAVYLCASSLLGGGDQETQYFGPGTRLLVL.

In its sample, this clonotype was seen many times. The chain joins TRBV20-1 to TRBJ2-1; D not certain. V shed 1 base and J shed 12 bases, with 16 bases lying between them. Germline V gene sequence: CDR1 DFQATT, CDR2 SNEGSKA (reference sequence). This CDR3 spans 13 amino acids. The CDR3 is CSARALSLLGQFF. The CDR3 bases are TGCAGTGCTAGAGCCCTCTCACTACTCGGGCAGTTCTTC.

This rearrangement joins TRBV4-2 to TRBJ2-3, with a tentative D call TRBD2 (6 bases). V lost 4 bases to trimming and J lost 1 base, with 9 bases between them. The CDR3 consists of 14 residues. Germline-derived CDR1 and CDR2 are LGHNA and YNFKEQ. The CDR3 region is CASSRWRGTDTQYF. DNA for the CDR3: TGTGCCAGCAGCCGCTGGAGGGGCACAGATACGCAGTATTTT.

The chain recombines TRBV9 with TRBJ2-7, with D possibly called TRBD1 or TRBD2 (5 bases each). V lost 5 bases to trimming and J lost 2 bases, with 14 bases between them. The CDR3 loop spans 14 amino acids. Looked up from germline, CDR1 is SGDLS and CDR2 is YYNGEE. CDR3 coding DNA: TGTGCCAGCAGTGTGGGGACCGGGACCTACGAGCAGTACTTC. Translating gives CASSVGTGTYEQYF.

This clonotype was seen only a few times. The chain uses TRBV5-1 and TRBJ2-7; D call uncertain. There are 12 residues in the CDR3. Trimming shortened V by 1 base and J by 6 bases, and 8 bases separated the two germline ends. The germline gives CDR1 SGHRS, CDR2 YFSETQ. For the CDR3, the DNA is TGCGCCAGCAGCTTGATTAACGGCGAGCAGTACTTC. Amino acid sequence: CASSLINGEQYF.

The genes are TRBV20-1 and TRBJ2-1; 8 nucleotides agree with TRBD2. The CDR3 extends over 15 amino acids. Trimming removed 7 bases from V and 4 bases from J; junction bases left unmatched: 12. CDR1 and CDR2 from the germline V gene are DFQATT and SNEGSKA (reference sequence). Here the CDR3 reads CSVPPGLALYNEQFF. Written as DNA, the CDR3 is TGCAGTGTTCCACCCGGACTAGCACTTTACAATGAGCAGTTCTTC.

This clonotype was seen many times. This CDR3 reads CASSLEGLRNTEAFF. In DNA form, the CDR3 reads TGTGCCAGCAGCTTAGAAGGGCTCAGGAACACTGAAGCTTTCTTT. V gene TRBV11-2 combines with J gene TRBJ1-1; D is unclear. Germline CDR1 SGHAT, CDR2 FQNNGV. This CDR3 is built from 15 residues. With 0 bases removed from V and 1 base from J, the gap between germline ends came to 9 bases.